What follows are 29 T cell receptor beta chains derived from one specimen sequenced in a study of cytomegalovirus exposure and HLA in healthy donors. The method was immunoSEQ multiplex PCR; TCRdb's version includes in-frame clones alone and lacks a portion of them. The repertoire has around 240,000 clones, 90% of them found once; the top ten carry 0.35% to 0.4%. Sequencing was carried out using PBMCs. The receptors were sampled from a woman aged 18-29 years in good health and CMV-seronegative.

V is TRBV28 and J is TRBJ2-1, with 10 positions matching TRBD1. Germline CDR1 MDHEN, CDR2 SYDVKM. This CDR3 is built from 16 residues. The V segment lost 8 bases and the J segment 8 bases; nucleotides outside the gene matches: 15. The CDR3 reads CASRPSWGQGLHEQFF. In DNA form, the CDR3 reads TGTGCCAGCCGTCCGTCCTGGGGACAGGGGCTGCATGAGCAGTTCTTC.

The chain couples TRBV7-9 to TRBJ2-7; D gene uncertain. With 5 bases removed from V and 2 bases from J, the gap between germline ends came to 13 bases. CDR1 is SEHNR, CDR2 FQNEAQ, per germline (reference sequence). The CDR3 extends over 14 amino acids. Written as DNA, the CDR3 is TGTGCCAGCAGCCACCCCAGGCTCCCCTACGAGCAGTACTTC. It is translated as CASSHPRLPYEQYF.

The V and J genes are TRBV13 and TRBJ2-3, with 8 bases aligning to TRBD2. Germline CDR1 PRHDT, CDR2 FYEKMQ (reference sequence). J gave up 5 bases and V 3 bases, and 7 bases lay outside the gene matches. The CDR3 is made up of 15 amino acids. The CDR3 spells CASSFGGAGVDTQYF. CDR3 DNA sequence: TGTGCCAGCAGCTTCGGGGGGGCCGGAGTAGATACGCAGTATTTT.

CDR3 amino acids: CASSGTSGSHEQYV. The CDR3 DNA reads TGTGCCAGCAGTGGGACTAGTGGTTCCCACGAGCAGTACGTC. This chain uses TRBV6-1 with TRBJ2-7; 7 bases are a match to TRBD2. V lost 4 bases, J lost 5 bases, and 8 bases stayed unmatched. This CDR3 region has 14 residues. Germline V gene sequence: CDR1 MNHNS, CDR2 SASEGT.

The chain recombines TRBV11-3 with TRBJ2-2; 7 nucleotides match TRBD1. The germline V gene has CDR1 SGHNT and CDR2 YENEEA. The V and J ends lost 5 bases and 5 bases, in that order; junction bases with no gene match: 8. This CDR3 comprises 15 residues. CDR3 sequence (DNA): TGTGCCAGCAGCCCGCGGACAGGTTGGACCGGGGAGCTGTTTTTT. Its protein product is CASSPRTGWTGELFF.

Only a few counts were recorded for this clone. The chain links TRBV2 to TRBJ1-6; the D is unclear. The CDR3 totals 15 residues. Trimming shortened V by 6 bases and J by 7 bases, and 16 bases separated the two germline ends. The germline V gene encodes CDR1 SNHLY and CDR2 FYNNEI. The CDR3 DNA follows: TGTGCCAGCAGACTCCAGGCGTTGATGAATTCACCCCTCCACTTT. This translates into CASRLQALMNSPLHF.

The chain uses TRBV5-8 and TRBJ2-7, with 7 bases fitting TRBD1. Germline CDR1 and CDR2: SGHTS and YDEGEE. This CDR3 comprises 12 residues. J was trimmed by 4 bases and V by 4 bases; bases with no gene match: 2. The CDR3 nucleotides are TGTGCCAGCAGCGTGGACAGGTACGAGCAGTACTTC. Translating gives CASSVDRYEQYF. The full variable domain, rest sourced from reference TRBV5-8 and TRBJ2-7, is EAGVTQSPTHLIKTRGQQATLRCSPISGHTSVYWYQQALGLGLQFLLWYDEGEERNRGNFPPRFSGRQFPNYSSELNVNALELEDSALYLCASSVDRYEQYFGPGTRLTVT.

V usage is TRBV11-3 and J usage is TRBJ1-1; D is possibly TRBD1 (5 bases). The V and J ends lost 4 bases and 1 base respectively, with 7 bases between them. This CDR3 region has 13 residues. CDR1 is SGHNT and CDR2 is YENEEA in the germline V gene. CDR3 sequence (DNA): TGTGCCAGCAGCTGGACAAGGAACACTGAAGCTTTCTTT. Protein: CASSWTRNTEAFF.

The genes are TRBV7-9 and TRBJ1-1; tentatively, D is TRBD1 (6 bases). V was pared by 6 bases and J by 6 bases, with 20 bases between. This CDR3 has 15 amino acids. Germline V gene sequence: CDR1 SEHNR, CDR2 FQNEAQ (reference sequence). This CDR3 is CASRLRDGGRAEAFF. The CDR3 coding sequence is TGTGCCAGCAGACTCCGGGACGGGGGGCGGGCTGAAGCTTTCTTT.

In its sample, this clone was seen once. The identical CDR3 is also encoded by other nucleotide sequences in the sample. V gene TRBV11-2 combines with J gene TRBJ1-2; the D is unclear. Germline assignment: CDR1 SGHAT and CDR2 FQNNGV. This CDR3 comprises 13 residues. Trimming left V 0 bases short and J 4 bases short, with 6 bases between. For the CDR3, the DNA is TGTGCCAGCAGCTTAGATCGGGGCTATGGCTACACCTTC. Protein sequence: CASSLDRGYGYTF.

The chain links TRBV7-9 to TRBJ1-5; 11 bases fit TRBD1. Losses at the gene ends were 4 bases for V and 1 base for J; bases not matched to a gene: 3. The CDR3 has 16 amino acids. Per germline, CDR1 SEHNR and CDR2 FQNEAQ (reference sequence). The CDR3 sequence: CASSSGQGASNQPQHF. The CDR3 DNA reads TGTGCCAGCAGCTCAGGACAGGGGGCAAGCAATCAGCCCCAGCATTTT. The full variable domain, in which reference TRBV7-9 and TRBJ1-5 provide the parts outside the CDR3, is DTGVSQNPRHKITKRGQNVTFRCDPISEHNRLYWYRQTLGQGPEFLTYFQNEAQLEKSRLLSDRFSAERPKGSFSTLEIQRTEQGDSAMYLCASSSGQGASNQPQHFGDGTRLSIL.

The chain has TRBV2 and TRBJ2-2; 11 nucleotides line up with TRBD1. The germline V gene has CDR1 SNHLY and CDR2 FYNNEI. V lost 9 bases, J lost 5 bases, and 5 bases stayed unmatched. The CDR3 has 14 amino acids. CDR3 nucleotides: TGTGCCAGAGGGACAGGGGGAGGGACCGGGGAGCTGTTTTTT. It translates to CARGTGGGTGELFF.

The chain is built from TRBV4-1 and TRBJ2-1, with D perhaps matching TRBD1 (7 bases). Germline V lookup: CDR1 MGHRA, CDR2 YSYEKL. V was pared by 3 bases and J by 7 bases, with 19 bases between. CDR3 length: 16 amino acids. CDR3 amino acids: CASSQAGQPFSNEQFF. DNA for the CDR3: TGCGCCAGCAGCCAGGCGGGACAGCCTTTTTCGAATGAGCAGTTCTTC.

V gene TRBV11-2 combines with J gene TRBJ1-5, with a weak D call TRBD1 (6 bases). Germline V gives CDR1 SGHAT, CDR2 FQNNGV. The CDR3 runs 17 residues. Trimming shortened V by 4 bases and J by 0 bases, and 16 bases separated the two germline ends. CDR3 region: CASSSTSDRYSNQPQHF. The CDR3 DNA reads TGTGCCAGCAGCTCAACATCGGACAGATATAGCAATCAGCCCCAGCATTTT.

This clone was seen only once. V and J are TRBV2 and TRBJ1-3; 8 positions agree with TRBD1. This CDR3 is 17 amino acids long. V dropped 5 bases and J dropped 0; count of bases not matched to a gene: 9. Germline V gene sequence: CDR1 SNHLY, CDR2 FYNNEI. CDR3: CASSPDRVPLSGNTIYF. The CDR3 region has the DNA TGTGCCAGCAGTCCGGACAGGGTCCCCCTCTCTGGAAACACCATATATTTT.

The V call is TRBV11-3, the J call TRBJ2-1, with 10 bases that match TRBD2. Germline V CDR1 and CDR2: SGHNT, YENEEA. CDR3 size: 14 residues. After removal of 4 bases from V and 9 bases from J, the junction contained 6 bases not matched to a gene. CDR3: CASSSGLARGEQFF. CDR3 sequence (DNA): TGTGCCAGCAGCTCGGGACTAGCGAGGGGTGAGCAGTTCTTC. Together with reference TRBV11-3 and TRBJ2-1, the CDR3 gives the full variable domain: EAGVVQSPRYKIIEKKQPVAFWCNPISGHNTLYWYLQNLGQGPELLIRYENEEAVDDSQLPKDRFSAERLKGVDSTLKIQPAELGDSAVYLCASSSGLARGEQFFGPGTRLTVL.

V is TRBV5-1 and J is TRBJ2-2; a weak D match, TRBD2 (7 bases). Trimming removed 1 base at V and 7 bases at J, with 17 bases between. In germline, CDR1 is SGHRS, CDR2 YFSETQ. The CDR3 runs to 16 residues. CDR3 amino acids: CASSLQSGGVGGELFF. For the CDR3, the DNA is TGCGCCAGCAGCTTGCAGTCGGGGGGCGTAGGCGGGGAGCTGTTTTTT.

CDR3 residues: CASSYRSEAFF. CDR3 nucleotides: TGTGCCAGCTCCTACAGGTCTGAAGCTTTCTTT. V is TRBV18 and J is TRBJ1-1; a possible D gene is TRBD1 (5 bases). CDR1 KGHSH and CDR2 LQKENI come from the germline V gene. Trimming shortened V by 6 bases and J by 6 bases, and 8 bases separated the two germline ends. This CDR3 contains 11 residues.

The genes are TRBV19 and TRBJ1-2; a possible D gene is TRBD1 (5 bases). The CDR3 sequence is 13 residues long. The germline V and J ends were trimmed by 3 bases and 2 bases, with 7 bases remaining between them. Germline V gene lookup returns CDR1 LNHDA and CDR2 SQIVND (reference sequence). CDR3 sequence (DNA): TGTGCCAGTAGTATCCCAGGGAACTATGGCTACACCTTC. This codes for CASSIPGNYGYTF.

The V and J genes are TRBV7-3 and TRBJ1-1, with no clear D. The CDR3 totals 13 residues. CDR1 SGHTA and CDR2 FQGTGA come from the germline V gene. Trimming shortened V by 0 bases and J by 4 bases, and 6 bases separated the two germline ends. The CDR3 protein is CASSLTSVTEAFF. CDR3 bases: TGTGCCAGCAGCTTAACGTCAGTCACTGAAGCTTTCTTT.

This chain links TRBV2 with TRBJ2-3, with D perhaps TRBD2 (7 bases). The CDR3 is made up of 12 amino acids. The germline V gene has CDR1 SNHLY and CDR2 FYNNEI. V was pared by 5 bases and J by 6 bases, with 9 bases between. The CDR3 region has the DNA TGTGCCAGCAGTCGGGGGGCGGATACGCAGTATTTT. Its protein is CASSRGADTQYF.

CDR3: CASSQESVRLAMNTGELFF. The CDR3 DNA follows: TGCGCCAGCAGCCAAGAATCGGTCCGACTAGCGATGAACACCGGGGAGCTGTTTTTT. The chain has TRBV4-1 and TRBJ2-2, with 8 bases matching TRBD2. The CDR3 runs 19 residues. Per the germline V gene, CDR1 is MGHRA and CDR2 is YSYEKL. After removal of 0 bases from V and 1 base from J, the junction contained 10 bases not matched to a gene.

The CDR3 bases are TGTGCCAGCAGCTTAAATAGAAACACTGAAGCTTTCTTT. Amino acids: CASSLNRNTEAFF. This chain uses TRBV7-3 with TRBJ1-1; no reliable D call. Trimming pared 1 base from V and 2 bases from J, leaving 5 bases between. CDR1 SGHTA and CDR2 FQGTGA come from the germline V gene. The CDR3 length is 13 residues.

CDR3 amino acids: CASISLTGDFAYGYTF. CDR3 bases: TGTGCCAGTATCTCCCTGACAGGGGATTTTGCCTATGGCTACACCTTC. The V call is TRBV19, the J call TRBJ1-2; 8 bases are a match to TRBD1. Germline V lookup: CDR1 LNHDA, CDR2 SQIVND (reference sequence). J lost 4 bases, V lost 7 bases, and 14 bases had no gene match. This CDR3 region has 16 residues.

The chain links TRBV11-2 to TRBJ2-7; D perhaps matches TRBD1 (5 bases). Germline CDR1 and CDR2: SGHAT and FQNNGV. This CDR3 has 15 residues. V was cut by 1 base and J by 2 bases, with 12 bases left in between. This chain's CDR3 is CASSLGPQVTYEQYF. The DNA of the CDR3 is TGTGCCAGCAGCTTAGGTCCACAGGTAACCTACGAGCAGTACTTC.

The chain carries TRBV4-3 and TRBJ2-2; 8 nucleotides match TRBD2. The J segment lost 3 bases and the V segment lost 4 bases, leaving 13 bases of the junction unmatched. Germline-derived CDR1 and CDR2 are LGHNA and YSLEER. The length of the CDR3 is 18 residues. The CDR3 reads CASSRSGNGGADTGELFF. CDR3 coding DNA: TGCGCCAGCAGCCGCTCAGGGAACGGGGGGGCCGACACCGGGGAGCTGTTTTTT.

CDR3 loop: CASSFLAETISNTEAFF. CDR3 nucleotides: TGCGCCAGCAGCTTTTTGGCAGAGACTATTTCTAACACTGAAGCTTTCTTT. J is TRBJ1-1 and V is TRBV5-1, with no clear D. The V gene lost 2 bases and the J gene lost 2 bases, with 19 bases spanning the gap. Germline values: CDR1 SGHRS, CDR2 YFSETQ. The CDR3 length is 17 residues.

The chain employs TRBV9 and TRBJ2-5; no clear D gene. This CDR3 spans 12 amino acids. V was pared by 6 bases and J by 1 base, with 7 bases between. CDR1 and CDR2 (germline): SGDLS, YYNGEE. The CDR3 DNA sequence: TGTGCCAGCACGCCGGTCCAAGAGACCCAGTACTTC. This sequence encodes CASTPVQETQYF.

The V and J genes are TRBV27 and TRBJ1-5, with D possibly matching TRBD1 (6 bases). V was cut by 6 bases and J by 4 bases, with 13 bases left in between. CDR3 length: 14 residues. The germline CDR1 and CDR2 sequences are MNHEY and SMNVEV (reference sequence). CDR3 amino acids: CASSPGTYNQPQHF. The DNA of the CDR3 is TGTGCCAGCAGCCCCGGGACATATAATCAGCCCCAGCATTTT.